Below, 9 T cell receptor beta chains from the same sample are listed, as sequenced in a study of resident and recirculating memory T cells in vitiligo. Some clones are missing from TCRdb's copy, which holds only in-frame ones; the method was immunoSEQ multiplex PCR. This table holds around 70,000 clones, roughly nine tenths found once. The specimen sequenced was blood. The receptors stem from a male donor with vitiligo.

The gene calls are TRBV5-1 and TRBJ2-7; tentative D call: TRBD2 (6 bases). The CDR3 loop spans 14 amino acids. CDR1 is SGHRS, CDR2 YFSETQ, per germline. Trimming took 4 bases from V and 6 from J, leaving 17 bases between them. For the CDR3, the DNA is TGCGCCAGCAGCCTAGCGCGAGGGAGTGGCGAGCAGTACTTC. This encodes CASSLARGSGEQYF.

This clone has more than one count but fewer than ten. CDR3 coding DNA: TGTGCCAGTAGTAGACAGGGGCTTAATAATGAAAAACTGTTTTTT. It translates to CASSRQGLNNEKLFF. The V gene is TRBV19, the J gene TRBJ1-4, with TRBD1 identical over 8 bases. Germline V gives CDR1 LNHDA, CDR2 SQIVND (reference sequence). The CDR3 consists of 15 residues. V was clipped by 4 bases and J by 4 bases; unmatched bases: 5. Full variable domain (missing parts from reference TRBV19 and TRBJ1-4): DGGITQSPKYLFRKEGQNVTLSCEQNLNHDAMYWYRQDPGQGLRLIYYSQIVNDFQKGDIAEGYSVSREKKESFPLTVTSAQKNPTAFYLCASSRQGLNNEKLFFGSGTQLSVL.

A few counts support this clone. The gene calls are TRBV7-8 and TRBJ1-5, with D tentatively TRBD1 (5 bases). Per the germline V gene, CDR1 is SGHVS and CDR2 is FQNEAQ. The CDR3 is 15 residues long. Between the trimmed V and J ends, which lost 1 base and 3 bases, there was a span of 10 bases. CDR3 sequence (DNA): TGTGCCAGCAGCTTAGTCCAGGGCCCCAATCAGCCCCAGCATTTT. Translated: CASSLVQGPNQPQHF.

Only a few counts were recorded for this clone. The rearrangement links TRBV7-9 to TRBJ2-7, with D unclear. Germline values: CDR1 SEHNR, CDR2 FQNEAQ (reference sequence). The CDR3 spans 11 residues. The V and J ends lost 5 bases and 3 bases respectively, with 5 bases between them. DNA of the CDR3: TGTGCCAGCAGCGTCAGCTACGAGCAGTACTTC. Translating it yields CASSVSYEQYF.

The chain is built from TRBV5-4 and TRBJ2-3, with TRBD2 matching 8 bases. V gave up 0 bases and J gave up 2 bases; unmatched junction bases: 8. The germline V gene has CDR1 SGHNT and CDR2 YYREEE (reference sequence). The CDR3 is made up of 17 amino acids. CDR3 nucleotides: TGTGCCAGCAGCTTGGCCGGGATAGCGGGAAACACAGATACGCAGTATTTT. Translation gives CASSLAGIAGNTDTQYF.

The genes are TRBV9 and TRBJ2-5; TRBD2 aligns across 12 bases. V gave up 3 bases and J gave up 0 bases; unmatched junction bases: 3. Germline V gives CDR1 SGDLS, CDR2 YYNGEE. The CDR3 is 16 residues long. DNA for the CDR3: TGTGCCAGCAGCGAGCGACTAGCGGGGGACCAAGAGACCCAGTACTTC. Translation: CASSERLAGDQETQYF.

This chain connects TRBV7-2 to TRBJ1-2; 8 bases match TRBD1. Germline V gives CDR1 SGHTA, CDR2 FQGNSA. The V segment lost 3 bases and the J segment 3 bases; nucleotides outside the gene matches: 9. The CDR3 loop spans 16 amino acids. The CDR3 nucleotides read TGTGCCAGCAGCTTGCGGACAGGGAATGGCGACTATGGCTACACCTTC. It codes for CASSLRTGNGDYGYTF.

The V and J genes are TRBV6-1 and TRBJ2-3; D remains unclear. Germline CDR1 is MNHNS and CDR2 is SASEGT. The CDR3 runs 13 residues. V gave up 5 bases and J gave up 3 bases, with 9 bases separating them. Here the CDR3 DNA reads TGTGCCAGCAGTTCCCGCGAGACAGATACGCAGTATTTT. Translation: CASSSRETDTQYF.

This chain connects TRBV7-3 to TRBJ1-1; TRBD1 agrees at 7 bases. Per germline, CDR1 SGHTA and CDR2 FQGTGA. V was clipped by 4 bases and J by 4 bases; unmatched bases: 6. The CDR3 runs to 14 residues. The CDR3 sequence is CASSSTGTATEAFF. Written as DNA, the CDR3 is TGTGCCAGCAGCTCCACCGGGACAGCCACTGAAGCTTTCTTT. Full variable domain (remainder filled in from reference TRBV7-3 and TRBJ1-1): GAGVSQTPSNKVTEKGKYVELRCDPISGHTALYWYRQSLGQGPEFLIYFQGTGAADDSGLPNDRFFAVRPEGSVSTLKIQRTERGDSAVYLCASSSTGTATEAFFGQGTRLTVV.